This entry lists 26 T cell receptor beta chains sequenced from one sample in a study of CD8+CD57+ T cells in acquired aplastic anemia. By flow cytometry, patients selected for sequencing had shown an expansion of CD8+CD57+ cells. Genomic DNA acted as the template from which TCR beta VDJ combination and CDR3 sequence profiling were carried out. TCRdb recomputed calls from the reads with MiXCR, one row per CDR3 protein. Of approximately 300,000 distinct CDR3 sequences in the sample, around three fifths were seen once. Sequencing input: sorted CD4+, CD8+, or CD8+CD57+ T cells (not recorded which) from PBMCs. The receptor source for this set is a human donor with aplastic anemia.

This clonotype was picked up many times. This chain connects TRBV7-9 to TRBJ2-5; 7 positions match TRBD2. V lost 5 bases, J lost 7 bases, and 7 bases stayed unmatched. This CDR3 is 13 amino acids long. Looked up from germline, CDR1 is SEHNR and CDR2 is FQNEAQ (reference sequence). In DNA form, the CDR3 reads TGTGCCAGCAGCCTCCCCTGGGGGGGGACCCAGTACTTC. The encoded protein is CASSLPWGGTQYF.

This chain connects TRBV20-1 to TRBJ1-1; no definite D call. Trimming pared 2 bases from V and 7 bases from J, leaving 11 bases between. In germline, CDR1 is DFQATT, CDR2 SNEGSKA (reference sequence). The CDR3 has 12 amino acids. CDR3 sequence: CSARIESYEAFF. The CDR3 DNA reads TGCAGTGCTAGAATCGAAAGCTATGAAGCTTTCTTT.

Concerning this clonotype itself: This may be a read error: a much more frequent sequence differs by one nucleotide. The V call is TRBV9, the J call TRBJ2-1, with a weak D call TRBD1 (6 bases). Germline V gene lookup returns CDR1 SGDLS and CDR2 YYNGEE. This CDR3 comprises 15 residues. For the CDR3, the DNA is TGTGCCAGCAGCGTAGGTGGAAGACAGGTCAATGAGCACTTCTTC. Translated, it gives CASSVGGRQVNEHFF. The full variable domain, completed using reference TRBV9 and TRBJ2-1, is DSGVTQTPKHLITATGQRVTLRCSPRSGDLSVYWYQQSLDQGLQFLIQYYNGEERAKGNILERFSAQQFPDLHSELNLSSLELGDSALYFCASSVGGRQVNEHFFGPGTRLTVL.

V is TRBV10-3 and J is TRBJ2-3, with D possibly TRBD2 on 6 matching bases. V gave up 10 bases and J gave up 0 bases, with 14 bases separating them. There are 14 residues in the CDR3. In germline, CDR1 is ENHRY, CDR2 SYGVKD. The CDR3 nucleotides are TGTGCCACCAGAAGGAGGGCCAGCACAGATACGCAGTATTTT. Translation: CATRRRASTDTQYF.

This clonotype was picked up many times. The chain uses TRBV6-5 and TRBJ1-6; no firm D call. Trimming shortened V by 4 bases and J by 3 bases, and 19 bases separated the two germline ends. The V gene's germline CDR1 is MNHEY and CDR2 SVGAGI. The CDR3 covers 18 residues. CDR3: CASSFGPRGGYYNSPLHF. The CDR3 DNA is TGTGCCAGCAGTTTTGGCCCCCGGGGAGGGTACTATAATTCACCCCTCCACTTT.

The V call is TRBV20-1, the J call TRBJ1-1, with TRBD1 as a possible D gene (5 bases). V lost 3 bases to trimming and J lost 1 base, with 9 bases between them. CDR3 length equals 13 residues. Per germline, CDR1 DFQATT and CDR2 SNEGSKA (reference sequence). The CDR3 loop is CSARWGWNTEAFF. CDR3 nucleotide sequence: TGCAGTGCTAGGTGGGGGTGGAACACTGAAGCTTTCTTT.

This CDR3 reads CASSTGLAGVTDTQYF. The CDR3 nucleotides read TGTGCCAGCAGCACGGGACTAGCGGGCGTCACAGATACGCAGTATTTT. The chain has TRBV7-3 and TRBJ2-3, with TRBD2 identical over 12 bases. The CDR3 has 16 residues. Unmatched junction bases numbered 5, after V lost 5 bases and J lost 2 bases. The germline gives CDR1 SGHTA, CDR2 FQGTGA.

This clonotype was observed a handful of times. Sequence at one end of the junction differs from germline and may be a read error. J is TRBJ1-1 and V is TRBV6-1; tentative D call: TRBD1 (5 bases). Germline assignment: CDR1 MNHNS and CDR2 SASEGT. The CDR3 is 13 residues long. In DNA form, the CDR3 reads TGTGCCAGCAGTGCGGGGGTGAACGCTGAAGCTTTCTTT. As protein: CASSAGVNAEAFF.

The chain uses TRBV7-2 and TRBJ1-4; D unresolved. With 5 bases removed from V and 0 bases from J, the gap between germline ends came to 10 bases. Germline CDR1 reads SGHTA; CDR2 reads FQGNSA. This CDR3 comprises 15 residues. CDR3 sequence (DNA): TGTGCCAGCAGCCCCACAACTTCAACTAATGAAAAACTGTTTTTT. The encoded protein is CASSPTTSTNEKLFF.

Many counts were recorded for this clonotype. The chain recombines TRBV6-5 with TRBJ1-2; D is ambiguous. Trimming removed 6 bases at V and 6 bases at J, with 20 bases between. The CDR3 consists of 15 residues. CDR1 is MNHEY and CDR2 is SVGAGI in the germline V gene. The CDR3 DNA follows: TGTGCCAGCAGCCGCACCGGACTTCATCTAGATGGCTACACCTTC. This gives the protein CASSRTGLHLDGYTF.

This clonotype appeared once. The chain couples TRBV7-9 to TRBJ1-3; no firm D call. V gave up 5 bases and J gave up 0 bases, with 14 bases separating them. Germline V gene sequence: CDR1 SEHNR, CDR2 FQNEAQ (reference sequence). CDR3 length: 16 residues. CDR3 sequence (DNA): TGTGCCAGCAGCCGTACGGCCAGCCTCTCTGGAAACACCATATATTTT. The encoded protein is CASSRTASLSGNTIYF.

DNA of the CDR3: TGTGCCAGCAGCTTTGGGGGTGGCCCCTACGAGCAGTACTTC. Amino acids: CASSFGGGPYEQYF. This chain connects TRBV7-9 to TRBJ2-7; D could derive from TRBD1 or TRBD2 (5 bases each). V lost 3 bases to trimming and J lost 2 bases, with 11 bases between them. CDR3 length: 14 amino acids. Germline V lookup: CDR1 SEHNR, CDR2 FQNEAQ (reference sequence).

This rearrangement joins TRBV11-2 to TRBJ2-7, with D tentatively TRBD1 or TRBD2 (5 bases each). The CDR3 runs 14 residues. The V gene lost 6 bases and the J gene lost 0 bases, with 12 bases spanning the gap. Per the germline V gene, CDR1 is SGHAT and CDR2 is FQNNGV. CDR3: CASSELGASYEQYF. DNA of the CDR3: TGTGCCAGCAGTGAACTCGGGGCCTCCTACGAGCAGTACTTC.

The V call is TRBV5-1, the J call TRBJ1-6, with D tentatively TRBD1 (5 bases). Looked up from germline, CDR1 is SGHRS and CDR2 is YFSETQ. Trimming took off 4 bases at V and 13 bases at J, with 18 bases between the two ends. This CDR3 is 14 amino acids long. The CDR3 nucleotides read TGCGCCAGCAGCCCGCAGGACACGGGGTCCCCCCTCCACTTT. Translating it yields CASSPQDTGSPLHF.

The gene calls are TRBV2 and TRBJ2-7, with 12 positions matching TRBD1. Unmatched junction bases numbered 3, after V lost 4 bases and J lost 5 bases. The germline V gene has CDR1 SNHLY and CDR2 FYNNEI. The CDR3 totals 14 residues. CDR3 in amino acids: CASSGDRGPNEQYF. The CDR3 nucleotides are TGTGCCAGCAGTGGGGACAGGGGGCCTAACGAGCAGTACTTC.

This clonotype has only one observation. The rearrangement uses TRBV29-1 and TRBJ1-4, with D uncertain. Germline V gene sequence: CDR1 SQVTM, CDR2 ANQGSEA. The CDR3 is 13 residues long. The V and J ends lost 2 bases and 5 bases respectively, with 9 bases between them. The CDR3 reads CSVEKRVNEKLFF. CDR3 nucleotides: TGCAGCGTTGAAAAAAGAGTCAATGAAAAACTGTTTTTT.

This clonotype occurred a few times. The chain links TRBV5-1 to TRBJ1-3; D call uncertain. The CDR3 runs 14 residues. The V end was cut by 6 bases, the J end by 0 bases, with 10 bases between. Per germline, CDR1 SGHRS and CDR2 YFSETQ. The CDR3: CASMEGTSGNTIYF. The CDR3 region has the DNA TGCGCCAGCATGGAGGGTACCTCTGGAAACACCATATATTTT.

The chain combines TRBV7-9 with TRBJ2-7; 12 bases agree with TRBD2. CDR1 SEHNR and CDR2 FQNEAQ come from the germline V gene (reference sequence). Germline trimming cut 5 bases from V and 3 bases from J; bases unmatched to any gene: 2. This CDR3 comprises 14 residues. The CDR3 nucleotides are TGTGCCAGCAGCGCGACTAGCGGGGGCTACGAGCAGTACTTC. Protein sequence: CASSATSGGYEQYF. Complete variable domain (other parts from reference TRBV7-9 and TRBJ2-7): DTGVSQNPRHKITKRGQNVTFRCDPISEHNRLYWYRQTLGQGPEFLTYFQNEAQLEKSRLLSDRFSAERPKGSFSTLEIQRTEQGDSAMYLCASSATSGGYEQYFGPGTRLTVT.

The rearrangement joins TRBV7-3 to TRBJ2-7; D uncertain. Germline CDR1 and CDR2: SGHTA and FQGTGA. V dropped 0 bases and J dropped 4 bases, with 13 bases sitting between them. The CDR3 has 15 amino acids. In DNA, the CDR3 is TGTGCCAGCAGCTTAACGGGCAGTTCAGCGTACGAGCAGTACTTC. Translating it yields CASSLTGSSAYEQYF.

This clonotype was recorded many times. V is TRBV5-8 and J is TRBJ1-3; TRBD1 agrees at 7 bases. Trimming took 2 bases from V and 4 from J; bases not matched to a gene: 3. Germline V lookup: CDR1 SGHTS, CDR2 YDEGEE. CDR3 length: 14 residues. The CDR3 coding sequence is TGTGCCAGCAGCTTAGGACAGGTCGGAAACACCATATATTTT. Translated, it gives CASSLGQVGNTIYF.

The genes are TRBV3-1 and TRBJ2-1, with 11 bases fitting TRBD1. Germline assignment: CDR1 LGHDT and CDR2 YNNKEL (reference sequence). The CDR3 runs 16 residues. V dropped 4 bases and J dropped 6; count of bases not matched to a gene: 8. DNA of the CDR3: TGTGCCAGCAGCCCTAGCTTGGGACAGGGGGGCAATGAGCAGTTCTTC. The encoded protein is CASSPSLGQGGNEQFF.

This clonotype was observed a handful of times. The chain couples TRBV5-1 to TRBJ2-7; 10 bases line up with TRBD2. CDR1 and CDR2 (germline): SGHRS, YFSETQ. V gave up 1 base and J gave up 2 bases; unmatched junction bases: 9. This CDR3 is 17 amino acids long. The CDR3 region is CASSLTGTSALAYEQYF. The CDR3 DNA reads as TGCGCCAGCAGCTTGACCGGGACTAGCGCGTTAGCCTACGAGCAGTACTTC.

This clonotype was seen a single time. V gene TRBV4-2 combines with J gene TRBJ1-1, with D maybe TRBD1 (5 bases). With 1 base removed from V and 0 bases from J, the gap between germline ends came to 9 bases. CDR1 LGHNA and CDR2 YNFKEQ come from the germline V gene. The length of the CDR3 is 15 residues. In DNA, the CDR3 is TGTGCCAGCAGCCAAGTCGAGGGGATGAACACTGAAGCTTTCTTT. Protein sequence: CASSQVEGMNTEAFF.

The rearrangement links TRBV7-8 to TRBJ2-3; D possibly uses TRBD1 or TRBD2 (7 bases each). The CDR3 runs 16 residues. Germline V gene lookup returns CDR1 SGHVS and CDR2 FQNEAQ. Trimming took off 4 bases at V and 4 bases at J, with 18 bases between the two ends. CDR3 in DNA: TGTGCCAGCAGCTATAATCAGGGGGGGTACTCAGATACGCAGTATTTT. Encoded protein: CASSYNQGGYSDTQYF. Looking up the rest from reference TRBV7-8 and TRBJ2-3 gives the full variable domain: GAGVSQSPRYKVAKRGQDVALRCDPISGHVSLFWYQQALGQGPEFLTYFQNEAQLDKSGLPSDRFFAERPEGSVSTLKIQRTQQEDSAVYLCASSYNQGGYSDTQYFGPGTRLTVL.

The chain links TRBV20-1 to TRBJ2-3; 13 positions match TRBD2. The V and J ends lost 4 bases and 0 bases, in that order; junction bases with no gene match: 4. The germline V gene has CDR1 DFQATT and CDR2 SNEGSKA (reference sequence). The CDR3 consists of 16 residues. The CDR3 nucleotides are TGCAGTGCTACCGGGACTAGCGGGACTAGCACAGATACGCAGTATTTT. Translation gives CSATGTSGTSTDTQYF.

There are many counts of this clonotype. This chain uses TRBV7-8 with TRBJ2-7; 7 bases align to TRBD2. CDR3 length: 15 amino acids. Looked up from germline, CDR1 is SGHVS and CDR2 is FQNEAQ. V dropped 1 base and J dropped 0; count of bases not matched to a gene: 3. The CDR3 here is CASSLVGGGSYEQYF. The DNA of the CDR3 is TGTGCCAGCAGCTTAGTGGGCGGGGGCTCCTACGAGCAGTACTTC.